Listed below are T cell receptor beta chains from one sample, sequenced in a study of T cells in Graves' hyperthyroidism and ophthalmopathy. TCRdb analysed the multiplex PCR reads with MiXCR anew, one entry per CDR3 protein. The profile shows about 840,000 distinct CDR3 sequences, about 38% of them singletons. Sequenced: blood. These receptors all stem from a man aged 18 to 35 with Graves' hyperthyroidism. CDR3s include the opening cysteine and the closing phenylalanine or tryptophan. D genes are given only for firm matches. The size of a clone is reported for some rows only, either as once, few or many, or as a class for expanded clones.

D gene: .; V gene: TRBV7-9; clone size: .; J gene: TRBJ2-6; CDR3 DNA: TGTGCCAGCAGTAGGGACGGTATCTCTGGGGCCAACGTCCTGACTTTC; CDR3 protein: CASSRDGISGANVLTF
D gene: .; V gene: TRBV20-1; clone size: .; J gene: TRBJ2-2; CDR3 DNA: TGCAGTGCTAGAGATCTTGGGGTCTACACGAACACCGGGGAGCTGTTTTTT; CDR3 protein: CSARDLGVYTNTGELFF
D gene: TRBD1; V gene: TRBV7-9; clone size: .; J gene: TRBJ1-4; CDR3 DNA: TGTGCCAGCAGCTTCGGCGGGACAGGGACTGAAAAACTGTTTTTT; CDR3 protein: CASSFGGTGTEKLFF
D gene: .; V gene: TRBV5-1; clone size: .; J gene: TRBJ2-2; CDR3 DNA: TGCGCCAGCAGCTTGATGGGGAAGAACACCGGGGAGCTGTTTTTT; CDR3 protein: CASSLMGKNTGELFF
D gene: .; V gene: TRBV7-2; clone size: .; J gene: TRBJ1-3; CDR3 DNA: TGTACCAGCAGTTACGGCGCAGGGGAAGGAAACACCATATATTTT; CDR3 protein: CTSSYGAGEGNTIYF
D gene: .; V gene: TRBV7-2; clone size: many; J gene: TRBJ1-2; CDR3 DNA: TGTGCCAGCAGCTTAGTTCACTATGGCTACACCTTC; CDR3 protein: CASSLVHYGYTF
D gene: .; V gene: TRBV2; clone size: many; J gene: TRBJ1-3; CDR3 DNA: TGTGCCAGCAGTGTTAGGCCCCGAACCACCGGAAACACCATATATTTT; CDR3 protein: CASSVRPRTTGNTIYF
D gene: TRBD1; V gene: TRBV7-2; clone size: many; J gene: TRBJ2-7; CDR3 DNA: TGTGCCAGCAGCTTTCAGGGACAGGGATACGAGCAGTACTTC; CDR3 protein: CASSFQGQGYEQYF
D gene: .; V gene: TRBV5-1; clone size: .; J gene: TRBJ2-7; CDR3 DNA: TGCGCCAGCAGCTTAGACGGCCTCGAGCAGTACTTC; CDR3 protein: CASSLDGLEQYF
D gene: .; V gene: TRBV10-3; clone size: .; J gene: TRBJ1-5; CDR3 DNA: TGTGCCATCAGTGAGTCGGGGCTAAATCAGCCCCAGCATTTT; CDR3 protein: CAISESGLNQPQHF